The present T cell receptor (beta chain) was sequenced within a study of blood T cell repertoires in COVID-19. The junction had 5 bases not matched to a gene; V was cut back by 3 bases and J by 6 bases. There are 15 residues in the CDR3. CDR1 is LNHDA and CDR2 is SQIVND in the germline V gene (reference sequence). Methods used by the authors: Counts of nucleated cells, estimated from reference gene primer amplification, were obtained. This table comes from immunoSEQ multiplex PCR, and its TCRdb copy is limited to in-frame clones, with some not included. V and J calls and clone size are given by that table; D and trimming were obtained from the DNA. The data show some 120,000 clones, over 55% seen once.

The origin of this receptor is a woman aged 70-85 years with acute or convalescent COVID-19. Sequences were obtained from peripheral blood. The J gene is TRBJ1-5, the V gene TRBV19; 10 nucleotides line up with TRBD1. The CDR3 region is CASSILWDRGQPQHF. In nucleotides, the CDR3 is TGTGCCAGTAGTATCTTATGGGACAGGGGTCAGCCCCAGCATTTT.